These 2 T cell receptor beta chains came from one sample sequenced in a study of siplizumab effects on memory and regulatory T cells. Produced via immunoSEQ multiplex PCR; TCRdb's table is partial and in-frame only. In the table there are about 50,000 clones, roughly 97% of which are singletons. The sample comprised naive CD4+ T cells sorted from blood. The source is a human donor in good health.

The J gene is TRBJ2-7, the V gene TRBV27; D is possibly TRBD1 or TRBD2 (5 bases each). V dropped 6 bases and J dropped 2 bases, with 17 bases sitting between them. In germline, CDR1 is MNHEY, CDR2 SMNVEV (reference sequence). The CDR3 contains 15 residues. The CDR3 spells CASRSRSGGTYEQYF. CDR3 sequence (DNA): TGTGCCAGCAGGAGTCGTTCTGGGGGAACCTACGAGCAGTACTTC.

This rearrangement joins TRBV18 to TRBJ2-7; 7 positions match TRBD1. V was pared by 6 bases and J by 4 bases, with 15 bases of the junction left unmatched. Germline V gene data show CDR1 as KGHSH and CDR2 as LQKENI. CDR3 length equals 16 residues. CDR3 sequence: CASSHRDRITGYEQYF. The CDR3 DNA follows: TGTGCCAGCTCCCACCGGGACAGAATTACTGGTTACGAGCAGTACTTC. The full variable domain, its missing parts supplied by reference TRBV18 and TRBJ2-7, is NAGVMQNPRHLVRRRGQEARLRCSPMKGHSHVYWYRQLPEEGLKFMVYLQKENIIDESGMPKERFSAEFPKEGPSILRIQQVVRGDSAAYFCASSHRDRITGYEQYFGPGTRLTVT.